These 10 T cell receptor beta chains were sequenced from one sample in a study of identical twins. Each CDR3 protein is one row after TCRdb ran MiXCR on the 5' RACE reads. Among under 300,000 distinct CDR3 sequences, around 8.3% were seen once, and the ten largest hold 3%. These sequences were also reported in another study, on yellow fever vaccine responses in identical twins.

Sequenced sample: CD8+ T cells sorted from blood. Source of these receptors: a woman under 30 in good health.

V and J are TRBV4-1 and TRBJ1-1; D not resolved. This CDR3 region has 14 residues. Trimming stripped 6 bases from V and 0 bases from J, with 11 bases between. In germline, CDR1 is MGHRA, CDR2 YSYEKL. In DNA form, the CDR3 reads TGCGCCAGCAGTACCGACGGATTGAACACTGAAGCTTTCTTT. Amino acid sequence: CASSTDGLNTEAFF.

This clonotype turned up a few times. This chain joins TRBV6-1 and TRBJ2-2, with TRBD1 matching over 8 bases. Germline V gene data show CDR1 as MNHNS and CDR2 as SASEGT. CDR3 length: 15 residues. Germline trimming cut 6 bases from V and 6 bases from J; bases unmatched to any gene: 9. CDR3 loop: CASSVQGAIAGELFF. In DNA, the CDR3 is TGTGCCAGCAGCGTTCAGGGGGCAATTGCCGGGGAGCTGTTTTTT.

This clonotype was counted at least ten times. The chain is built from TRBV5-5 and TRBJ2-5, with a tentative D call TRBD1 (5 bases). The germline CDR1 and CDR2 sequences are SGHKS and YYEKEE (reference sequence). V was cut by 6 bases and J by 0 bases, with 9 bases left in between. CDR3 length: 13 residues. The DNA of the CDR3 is TGTGCCAGCACCTCGACAGACCAAGAGACCCAGTACTTC. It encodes CASTSTDQETQYF.

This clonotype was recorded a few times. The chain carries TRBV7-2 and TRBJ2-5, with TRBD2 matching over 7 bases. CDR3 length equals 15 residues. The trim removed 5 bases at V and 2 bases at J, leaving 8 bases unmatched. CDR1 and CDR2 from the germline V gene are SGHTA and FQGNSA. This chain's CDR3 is CASSPKRGLQETQYF. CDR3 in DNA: TGTGCCAGCAGCCCCAAGCGGGGATTACAAGAGACCCAGTACTTC.

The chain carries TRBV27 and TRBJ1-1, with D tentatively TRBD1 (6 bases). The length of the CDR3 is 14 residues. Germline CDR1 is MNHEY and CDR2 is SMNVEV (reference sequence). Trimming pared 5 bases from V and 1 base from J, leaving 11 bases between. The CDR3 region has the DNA TGTGCCAGCAGTGGTCTACAGGGGAACACTGAAGCTTTCTTT. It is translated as CASSGLQGNTEAFF.

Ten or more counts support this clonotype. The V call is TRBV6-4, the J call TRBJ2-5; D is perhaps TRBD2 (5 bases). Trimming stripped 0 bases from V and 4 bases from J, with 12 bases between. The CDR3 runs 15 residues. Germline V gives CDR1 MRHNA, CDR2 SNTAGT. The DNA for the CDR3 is TGTGCCAGCAGTGACTCGGGGAGTGCCGGAGAGACCCAGTACTTC. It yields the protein CASSDSGSAGETQYF.

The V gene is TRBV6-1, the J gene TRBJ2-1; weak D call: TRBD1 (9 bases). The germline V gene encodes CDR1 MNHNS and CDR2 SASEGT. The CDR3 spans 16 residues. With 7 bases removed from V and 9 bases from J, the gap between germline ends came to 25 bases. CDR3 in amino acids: CASTHLTGGLVGEQFF. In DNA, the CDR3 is TGTGCCAGCACCCACCTGACAGGGGGACTAGTGGGTGAGCAGTTCTTC.

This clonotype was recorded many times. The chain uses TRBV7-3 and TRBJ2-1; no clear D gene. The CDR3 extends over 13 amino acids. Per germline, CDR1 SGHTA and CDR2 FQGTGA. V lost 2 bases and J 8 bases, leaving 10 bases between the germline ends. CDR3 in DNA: TGTGCCAGCAGCTTATACGGTCCCGATGAGCAGTTCTTC. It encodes CASSLYGPDEQFF.

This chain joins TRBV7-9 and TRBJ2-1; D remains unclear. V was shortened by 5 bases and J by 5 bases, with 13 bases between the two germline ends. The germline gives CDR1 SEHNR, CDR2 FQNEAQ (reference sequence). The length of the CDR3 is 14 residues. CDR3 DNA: TGTGCCAGCAGCAGTAGACTCGATAACAATGAGCAGTTCTTC. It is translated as CASSSRLDNNEQFF.

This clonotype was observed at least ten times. CDR3 coding DNA: TGTGCCATCAGTGAGAGGCAAGACTGGGGGTTACCGGGACAGGGCGTACCTGAAGCTTTCTTT. It codes for CAISERQDWGLPGQGVPEAFF. J is TRBJ1-1 and V is TRBV10-3, with 9 bases identical to TRBD1. This CDR3 has 21 residues. V was pared by 2 bases and J by 6 bases, with 25 bases of the junction left unmatched. The germline V gene encodes CDR1 ENHRY and CDR2 SYGVKD.